The clone carrying this T cell receptor (beta chain) was found a few times. Its antigen is still unknown. The sample is drawn from a study of T-cell reconstitution after alpha-beta-depleted transplantation in children. Study results and limitations: Several hundred rapidly expanded clones from non-depleted graft cells reportedly supplied alpha-beta T cells about two months post-transplant. There were some patients whose high TCRbeta diversity at day 60 came from surviving recipient T cells and thymic progenitors. Among T cells one year after transplant, newly produced cells accounted for most counts and diversity.

Germline V gene sequence: CDR1 LGHDT, CDR2 YNNKEL (reference sequence). The CDR3 extends over 15 amino acids. V lost 1 base and J 3 bases, leaving 10 bases between the germline ends. During its preparation, the TCRbeta library received unique molecular identifiers. TCRdb redid the calling of the PCR reads with MiXCR, one entry per CDR3 protein. The data contain around 490,000 distinct CDR3 sequences, more than 9.5% of them singletons. The chain uses TRBV3-1 and TRBJ2-1; the D gene is possibly TRBD2 (6 bases). Sample: PBMCs, mostly from graft donor cells, taken 180 days after TCRalphabeta/CD19-depleted stem cell transplant. This receptor was obtained from a female patient aged 2-9 years who had a stem cell transplant for aplastic anemia, so the T cells may come from the graft donor. Here the CDR3 DNA reads TGTGCCAGCAGCCAAGTCGGGAGTGGCTACAATGAGCAGTTCTTC. This translates into CASSQVGSGYNEQFF.